This is a list of T cell receptor beta chains from one sample in a study of cytomegalovirus exposure and HLA in healthy donors. The data were produced by immunoSEQ multiplex PCR, yet TCRdb's version contains in-frame clones alone and is incomplete. The repertoire holds 90,000 to 120,000 clones, around 80% seen once, with around 3.1% in the top ten. Material: PBMCs. Receptors originate from a woman aged 40 to 55 in good health and CMV-seronegative. Both conserved end residues are part of each CDR3. D genes are given only for firm matches. The size entry is marked missing in some rows and otherwise reads once, few, many or a size class.

J: TRBJ2-7; D: TRBD2; size: .; V: TRBV10-1; DNA: TGCGCCAGCAGACGGGGGGAGAACAGCTCCTACGAGCAGTACTTC; CDR3: CASRRGENSSYEQYF
J: TRBJ1-1; D: .; size: .; V: TRBV10-1; DNA: TGCGCCAGCAGTGAGTCCCGGGGAGGCACTGAAGCTTTCTTT; CDR3: CASSESRGGTEAFF
J: TRBJ2-2; D: .; size: .; V: TRBV19; DNA: TGTGCCAGTAGTTGGCGGGTCGGGGAGCTGTTTTTT; CDR3: CASSWRVGELFF
J: TRBJ2-1; D: TRBD1; size: .; V: TRBV2; DNA: TGTGCCAGCAGGACAGGGCTTAACAATGAGCAGTTCTTC; CDR3: CASRTGLNNEQFF
J: TRBJ2-2; D: TRBD2; size: .; V: TRBV15; DNA: TGTGCCACCAGCACGAGGGCTGGGGGGGCCGGGGAGCTGTTTTTT; CDR3: CATSTRAGGAGELFF
J: TRBJ2-3; D: .; size: .; V: TRBV7-2; DNA: TGTGCCAGCAGCTTCGGGGGGCAAAGCACAGATACGCAGTATTTT; CDR3: CASSFGGQSTDTQYF
J: TRBJ1-2; D: .; size: .; V: TRBV6-1; DNA: TGTGCCAGCAGTGAAATCAGGGGAATAGCAGGGTATGGCTACACCTTC; CDR3: CASSEIRGIAGYGYTF
J: TRBJ1-6; D: .; size: .; V: TRBV9; DNA: TGTGCCAGCAGCGTAGGCGATTCACCCCTCCACTTT; CDR3: CASSVGDSPLHF
J: TRBJ2-5; D: .; size: .; V: TRBV27; DNA: TGTGCCAGCAAAGACAGGGAGACCCAGTACTTC; CDR3: CASKDRETQYF
J: TRBJ2-7; D: TRBD2; size: few; V: TRBV5-6; DNA: TGTGCCAGCAGCTTGTCCGTGACTAGCGAAATTTACGGGCAGTACTTC; CDR3: CASSLSVTSEIYGQYF
J: TRBJ1-5; D: .; size: .; V: TRBV6-1; DNA: TGTGCCAGCACAAGCACTTCGGCCCAGCATTTT; CDR3: CASTSTSAQHF
J: TRBJ1-1; D: TRBD1; size: .; V: TRBV18; DNA: TGTGCCAGCTCACAGGGACAGGGGGTGACTGAAGCTTTCTTT; CDR3: CASSQGQGVTEAFF
J: TRBJ2-3; D: .; size: .; V: TRBV7-9; DNA: TGTGCCAGCAGCTCCGGACTGATCACAGATACGCAGTATTTT; CDR3: CASSSGLITDTQYF
J: TRBJ2-6; D: TRBD1; size: .; V: TRBV4-3; DNA: TGCGCCAGCAGCCATCCTACAGGGGCTGGGGCCAACGTCCTGACTTTC; CDR3: CASSHPTGAGANVLTF
J: TRBJ2-7; D: TRBD2; size: once; V: TRBV5-1; DNA: TGCGCCAGCAGCCTCGGGACTAGCGGGGTTGTACCCTACGAGCAGTACTTC; CDR3: CASSLGTSGVVPYEQYF
J: TRBJ1-2; D: .; size: .; V: TRBV19; DNA: TGTGCCAGTAGTATCAGCAGCGGGGGGGCAGAAGTTTTC; CDR3: CASSISSGGAEVF
J: TRBJ2-5; D: TRBD2; size: .; V: TRBV28; DNA: TGTGCCAGCTGTTTAGGAGGTGGCCTAGCGGGCAATCAAGAGACCCAGTACTTC; CDR3: CASCLGGGLAGNQETQYF
J: TRBJ1-2; D: .; size: .; V: TRBV2; DNA: TGTGCCAGCAGGGAGGGGTATGGCTACACCTTC; CDR3: CASREGYGYTF
J: TRBJ1-4; D: TRBD1; size: .; V: TRBV10-1; DNA: TGCGCCAGCAGCAGACAACGGGGACAGCCGGGTGAAAAACTGTTTTTT; CDR3: CASSRQRGQPGEKLFF
J: TRBJ1-1; D: .; size: .; V: TRBV7-9; DNA: TGTGCCAGCAGCCTCGAGACATCATACACTGAAGCTTTCTTT; CDR3: CASSLETSYTEAFF
J: TRBJ2-2; D: TRBD1; size: .; V: TRBV28; DNA: TGTGCCAGCAGATCGGGACAGGGGTACACCGGGGAGCTGTTTTTT; CDR3: CASRSGQGYTGELFF
J: TRBJ1-1; D: .; size: .; V: TRBV27; DNA: TGTGCCAGCAGTCCCCCGACTCTAAGGTCTGAAGCTTTCTTT; CDR3: CASSPPTLRSEAFF
J: TRBJ2-7; D: TRBD1; size: .; V: TRBV27; DNA: TGTGCCAGCAGTTTCCCGGGACAGCCCTTTTCCGAGCAGTACTTC; CDR3: CASSFPGQPFSEQYF
J: TRBJ2-7; D: .; size: .; V: TRBV18; DNA: TGTGCCAGCTCCCCATCCCCGGAGCGCGAGCAGTACTTC; CDR3: CASSPSPEREQYF
J: TRBJ2-1; D: .; size: .; V: TRBV7-2; DNA: TGTGCCAGCAGCCTTATGGAGGCGGGGGAGCAGTTCTTC; CDR3: CASSLMEAGEQFF
J: TRBJ1-5; D: TRBD1; size: .; V: TRBV18; DNA: TGTGCCAGCTCACCAAAAGAGGGACAGACCAATCAGCCCCAGCATTTT; CDR3: CASSPKEGQTNQPQHF
J: TRBJ1-2; D: TRBD1; size: .; V: TRBV5-1; DNA: TGCGCCAGCAGCTCCCAACCTCAGGGGGCGGGGGGCTACACCTTC; CDR3: CASSSQPQGAGGYTF
J: TRBJ2-3; D: .; size: .; V: TRBV25-1; DNA: TGTGCCAGCAGTTACCCACCGGGACTTACGCAGTATTTT; CDR3: CASSYPPGLTQYF
J: TRBJ2-4; D: .; size: .; V: TRBV28; DNA: TGTGCCAGCAGCACCCGGACAGCTTTAGCCAAAAACATTCAGTACTTC; CDR3: CASSTRTALAKNIQYF
J: TRBJ1-1; D: .; size: .; V: TRBV27; DNA: TGTGCCAGCAGCCGGAGAGGACAGACGAACACTGAAGCTTTCTTT; CDR3: CASSRRGQTNTEAFF
J: TRBJ1-1; D: TRBD1; size: .; V: TRBV6-6; DNA: TGTGCCAGCAGTACCTATGACAGGGGGGGAACTGAAGCTTTCTTT; CDR3: CASSTYDRGGTEAFF
J: TRBJ2-5; D: TRBD2; size: .; V: TRBV15; DNA: TGTGCCACCAGCAGAGACCGGACTAGCAGGGAGACCCAGTACTTC; CDR3: CATSRDRTSRETQYF
J: TRBJ2-1; D: .; size: once; V: TRBV9; DNA: TGTGCCAGCAGCTTTAGGGGTTCCTACAATGAGCAGTTCTTC; CDR3: CASSFRGSYNEQFF
J: TRBJ2-5; D: .; size: .; V: TRBV5-1; DNA: TGCGCCAGCAGCTCCCAACAACAGGGGAGGCAAGAGACCCAGTACTTC; CDR3: CASSSQQQGRQETQYF
J: TRBJ2-7; D: TRBD1; size: .; V: TRBV7-9; DNA: TGTGCCAGCAGCCCGGGACAGGGGGCGAGGAACGAGCAGTACTTC; CDR3: CASSPGQGARNEQYF
J: TRBJ1-1; D: TRBD1; size: .; V: TRBV9; DNA: TGTGCCAGCAGCAATACAGGGGGTCGGGGGCCTGAAGCTTTCTTT; CDR3: CASSNTGGRGPEAFF
J: TRBJ2-3; D: TRBD2; size: .; V: TRBV9; DNA: TGTGCCAGCAGCGTTCAAGCGGGAATCACAGATACGCAGTATTTT; CDR3: CASSVQAGITDTQYF
J: TRBJ1-2; D: TRBD1; size: .; V: TRBV4-1; DNA: TGCGCCAGCAGCCAAGGTGGGACAGGGGACTCAATCCCCCCGGGTGGCTACACCTTC; CDR3: CASSQGGTGDSIPPGGYTF
J: TRBJ1-1; D: .; size: .; V: TRBV5-6; DNA: TGTGCCAGCAGCTTAGACAGACATGAAGCTTTCTTT; CDR3: CASSLDRHEAFF
J: TRBJ2-5; D: TRBD2; size: .; V: TRBV30; DNA: TGTGCCTGGCGAGCGGGGGCCGCGGGGACCCAGTACTTC; CDR3: CAWRAGAAGTQYF
J: TRBJ2-1; D: .; size: .; V: TRBV10-3; DNA: TGTGCCATCAGTGAGGGGCAGGGGCAAAACAATGAGCAGTTCTTC; CDR3: CAISEGQGQNNEQFF
J: TRBJ1-5; D: .; size: .; V: TRBV27; DNA: TGTGCCAGCAGTTTAGACGGGGGGGCGAGCAATCAGCCCCAGCATTTT; CDR3: CASSLDGGASNQPQHF
J: TRBJ2-1; D: TRBD2; size: .; V: TRBV5-4; DNA: TGTGCCAGCAGATCTAGCGGGGGGGCCTTGGGTGAGCAGTTCTTC; CDR3: CASRSSGGALGEQFF
J: TRBJ2-1; D: .; size: .; V: TRBV7-9; DNA: TGTGCCAGCAGCTTAACGCCCAGGTCGGGATACAATGAGCAGTTCTTC; CDR3: CASSLTPRSGYNEQFF
J: TRBJ2-1; D: .; size: .; V: TRBV11-2; DNA: TGTGCCAGCAGCTTAGTTCCCGTCAATGAGCAGTTCTTC; CDR3: CASSLVPVNEQFF
J: TRBJ2-5; D: TRBD2; size: .; V: TRBV7-9; DNA: TGTGCCAGCAGCTTGAGTCTAGCGGGACAAGAGACCCAGTACTTC; CDR3: CASSLSLAGQETQYF
J: TRBJ1-2; D: TRBD1; size: .; V: TRBV6-6; DNA: TGTGCCAGCAGCGACCGGGACAGGGGCAACTATGGCTACACCTTC; CDR3: CASSDRDRGNYGYTF
J: TRBJ1-3; D: .; size: .; V: TRBV29-1; DNA: TGCAGCCTCCCGTCTCGGAGCACCATATATTTT; CDR3: CSLPSRSTIYF
J: TRBJ2-7; D: .; size: .; V: TRBV19; DNA: TGTGCCAGTAGTATAAGGGACACAACCTACGAGCAGTACTTC; CDR3: CASSIRDTTYEQYF
J: TRBJ2-3; D: .; size: .; V: TRBV4-3; DNA: TGCGCCAGCAGCCAATTGACCGGAGCAGATACGCAGTATTTT; CDR3: CASSQLTGADTQYF
J: TRBJ1-1; D: .; size: .; V: TRBV9; DNA: TGTGCCAGCAGCGTAGGGTTTACGGACTCCCGAGGTACCTACGCTGAAGCTTTCTTT; CDR3: CASSVGFTDSRGTYAEAFF
J: TRBJ2-3; D: TRBD2; size: once; V: TRBV5-4; DNA: TGTGCCAGCAGCCCTGGACTAGCGGGGGGGAGCACAGATACGCAGTATTTT; CDR3: CASSPGLAGGSTDTQYF
J: TRBJ1-6; D: .; size: .; V: TRBV5-6; DNA: TGTGCCAGCAGCTCCCTGGGGGGGGCCAATTCACCCCTCCACTTT; CDR3: CASSSLGGANSPLHF
J: TRBJ2-7; D: .; size: .; V: TRBV18; DNA: TGTGCCAGCTCCGGACTACAGGGGAGTAATACCTACGAGCAGTACTTC; CDR3: CASSGLQGSNTYEQYF